This is a list of T cell receptor beta chains from one sample in a study of T cell repertoires in cytomegalovirus infection. Their recognized antigens are unknown. TCRdb re-analysed the reads in MiXCR, keeping a single row per CDR3 protein. The table records some 560,000 distinct CDR3 sequences, roughly 42% of them present only once. The sequencing here drew on cultured PBMCs, taken from culture after CMV antigen stimulation. The source is a human donor in good health (CMV status not recorded). Some clones in this sample may be carry-over from other donors' samples. Each CDR3 is given without its conserved first and last residue.

J	V	CDR3
TRBJ1-1	TRBV6-1	ASMARANTEAF
TRBJ1-2	TRBV6-2/TRBV6-3	ASSFVSYGYT
TRBJ2-7	TRBV29-1	SVEDSRDSSYEQY
TRBJ2-2	TRBV6-1	ASSRAGPLNTGELF
TRBJ2-3	TRBV4-2	ASSQDGSRTDTQY
TRBJ2-2	TRBV4-1	ASSQDRGGRELF
TRBJ2-7	TRBV12-3/TRBV12-4	ASRLQASEREQY
TRBJ1-1	TRBV6-5	ASKASGGGRTEAF
TRBJ2-1	TRBV6-2/TRBV6-3	ASTLDDYNEQF
TRBJ1-1	TRBV12-5	ASGLVPDGEAF
TRBJ2-2	TRBV28	ASSRRDGELF
TRBJ2-1	TRBV7-2	ASSRPPGDEQF
TRBJ2-1	TRBV12-3/TRBV12-4	ASSGTSGGKPHNEQF
TRBJ1-1	TRBV15	ATSRGDRANTEAF
TRBJ1-2	TRBV7-2	ASSLQVSGYT
TRBJ2-4	TRBV12-3/TRBV12-4	ASTQGRKNIQY
TRBJ2-3	TRBV7-6	ASSSLAGGFTDTQY
TRBJ2-2	TRBV28	ASSPPKGAGTGELF
TRBJ2-1	TRBV19	ASSTGADYNEQF
TRBJ1-5	TRBV7-8	ASTPTGSSNQPQH
TRBJ2-5	TRBV7-2	ASSRSRDRGGTQY
TRBJ2-3	TRBV2	ASRGDWWTSGVRSTDTQY